A selection of T cell receptor beta chains follows, all from one sample in a study of technical replicates of blood from a handful of donors. The data were produced by immunoSEQ multiplex PCR, yet TCRdb's version contains in-frame clones alone and is incomplete. This sample has around 100,000 clones, with roughly 95% found just once. Sequences were obtained from T cells isolated from PBMCs. The receptors were sampled from a human donor in good health. CDR3s include the opening cysteine and the closing phenylalanine or tryptophan. The D gene is left open where the match is weak. Where a row states a size, it is once, few, many or the class of an expanded clone; other rows omit it.

clone_size: -
j_call: TRBJ2-2
d_call: -
v_call: TRBV4-3
cdr3_aa: CASSQGTVLKNTGELFF
cdr3_nt: TGCGCCAGCAGCCAAGGGACAGTCCTTAAGAACACCGGGGAGCTGTTTTTT

clone_size: -
j_call: TRBJ2-2
d_call: TRBD2
v_call: TRBV5-5
cdr3_aa: CASSGGLAIANTGELFF
cdr3_nt: TGTGCCAGCAGCGGGGGACTAGCGATAGCGAACACCGGGGAGCTGTTTTTT

clone_size: once
j_call: TRBJ2-7
d_call: TRBD1
v_call: TRBV7-3
cdr3_aa: CASSLTERTGGFHEQYF
cdr3_nt: TGTGCCAGCAGCTTAACCGAAAGGACAGGGGGTTTCCACGAGCAGTACTTC

clone_size: -
j_call: TRBJ1-1
d_call: TRBD1
v_call: TRBV19
cdr3_aa: CASRSDRASEAFF
cdr3_nt: TGTGCCAGTAGATCGGACAGGGCAAGTGAAGCTTTCTTT

clone_size: -
j_call: TRBJ2-3
d_call: TRBD1
v_call: TRBV7-8
cdr3_aa: CASSLGRGQVTDTQYF
cdr3_nt: TGTGCCAGCAGCTTAGGGCGGGGACAGGTCACAGATACGCAGTATTTT

clone_size: -
j_call: TRBJ2-3
d_call: TRBD2
v_call: TRBV14
cdr3_aa: CASSQPSGFSTDTQYF
cdr3_nt: TGTGCCAGCAGCCAGCCTAGCGGATTTAGCACAGATACGCAGTATTTT

clone_size: -
j_call: TRBJ2-1
d_call: TRBD2
v_call: TRBV18
cdr3_aa: CASSPVAGAKEQFF
cdr3_nt: TGTGCCAGCTCACCAGTAGCGGGAGCGAAGGAGCAGTTCTTC

clone_size: -
j_call: TRBJ2-2
d_call: TRBD2
v_call: TRBV4-1
cdr3_aa: CASSQVISGRGTGELFF
cdr3_nt: TGCGCCAGCAGCCAAGTAATTAGCGGGAGGGGCACCGGGGAGCTGTTTTTT

clone_size: -
j_call: TRBJ1-1
d_call: -
v_call: TRBV18
cdr3_aa: CASSPTEHTEAFF
cdr3_nt: TGTGCCAGCTCACCAACTGAACACACTGAAGCTTTCTTT

clone_size: -
j_call: TRBJ2-4
d_call: -
v_call: TRBV28
cdr3_aa: CASSSAGVTKNIQYF
cdr3_nt: TGTGCCAGCAGTTCGGCAGGGGTGACCAAAAACATTCAGTACTTC

clone_size: -
j_call: TRBJ1-2
d_call: TRBD1
v_call: TRBV6-5
cdr3_aa: CASTYSGTDGYTF
cdr3_nt: TGTGCCAGCACATATTCGGGGACAGATGGCTACACCTTC

clone_size: -
j_call: TRBJ2-6
d_call: TRBD1
v_call: TRBV19
cdr3_aa: CASSPDRGGLSGANVLTF
cdr3_nt: TGTGCCAGTAGTCCAGACAGGGGGGGCCTCTCTGGGGCCAACGTCCTGACTTTC

clone_size: once
j_call: TRBJ2-1
d_call: -
v_call: TRBV6-5
cdr3_aa: CASSYGRQQSNNEQFF
cdr3_nt: TGTGCCAGCAGTTACGGAAGGCAACAGAGCAACAATGAGCAGTTCTTC

clone_size: once
j_call: TRBJ2-1
d_call: -
v_call: TRBV19
cdr3_aa: CASFLSRQVHEQFF
cdr3_nt: TGTGCCAGTTTTTTATCGCGACAGGTCCATGAGCAGTTCTTC

clone_size: -
j_call: TRBJ2-1
d_call: TRBD1
v_call: TRBV9
cdr3_aa: CASSFTGTALMNEQFF
cdr3_nt: TGTGCCAGCAGCTTTACCGGGACAGCTCTAATGAATGAGCAGTTCTTC

clone_size: -
j_call: TRBJ2-5
d_call: -
v_call: TRBV6-6
cdr3_aa: CASSRSGEVPQETQYF
cdr3_nt: TGTGCCAGCAGTCGCTCAGGGGAAGTACCCCAAGAGACCCAGTACTTC

clone_size: -
j_call: TRBJ2-7
d_call: TRBD2
v_call: TRBV19
cdr3_aa: CASSREDSGITSYEQYF
cdr3_nt: TGTGCCAGTAGTAGAGAAGATAGCGGGATTACCTCCTACGAGCAGTACTTC

clone_size: -
j_call: TRBJ1-3
d_call: -
v_call: TRBV30
cdr3_aa: CAWSVGSSGNTIYF
cdr3_nt: TGTGCCTGGTCTGTCGGGTCGTCGGGAAACACCATATATTTT

clone_size: few
j_call: TRBJ2-2
d_call: -
v_call: TRBV29-1
cdr3_aa: CSGSVQGNTGELFF
cdr3_nt: TGCAGCGGTTCTGTACAGGGTAACACCGGGGAGCTGTTTTTT

clone_size: -
j_call: TRBJ1-2
d_call: TRBD1
v_call: TRBV11-3
cdr3_aa: CASSPQDRVGYTF
cdr3_nt: TGTGCCAGCAGCCCGCAGGACAGGGTTGGCTACACCTTC

clone_size: -
j_call: TRBJ2-1
d_call: TRBD2
v_call: TRBV29-1
cdr3_aa: CSVEEASGSDEQFF
cdr3_nt: TGCAGCGTTGAAGAGGCTAGCGGGAGCGATGAGCAGTTCTTC

clone_size: -
j_call: TRBJ1-2
d_call: -
v_call: TRBV7-3
cdr3_aa: CASSPTDASLYGYTF
cdr3_nt: TGTGCCAGCAGCCCAACAGACGCGTCACTCTATGGCTACACCTTC

clone_size: -
j_call: TRBJ1-2
d_call: -
v_call: TRBV6-6
cdr3_aa: CASSYLATSLIGYTF
cdr3_nt: TGTGCCAGCAGTTACCTTGCCACTTCCCTTATTGGCTACACCTTC

clone_size: -
j_call: TRBJ2-5
d_call: -
v_call: TRBV18
cdr3_aa: CASSSNRDIQETQYF
cdr3_nt: TGTGCCAGCTCTTCCAACCGGGACATACAAGAGACCCAGTACTTC

clone_size: -
j_call: TRBJ2-1
d_call: TRBD2
v_call: TRBV27
cdr3_aa: CASRPPGLAGAHEQFF
cdr3_nt: TGTGCCAGCAGACCCCCAGGACTAGCGGGAGCGCATGAGCAGTTCTTC

clone_size: once
j_call: TRBJ2-7
d_call: TRBD2
v_call: TRBV7-3
cdr3_aa: CASSLMASGRGEQYF
cdr3_nt: TGTGCCAGCAGCTTAATGGCTAGCGGGAGAGGCGAGCAGTACTTC

clone_size: -
j_call: TRBJ2-1
d_call: TRBD2
v_call: TRBV11-1
cdr3_aa: CASSSAGTSGREEQFF
cdr3_nt: TGTGCCAGCAGCTCGGCCGGGACTAGCGGGAGAGAAGAGCAGTTCTTC

clone_size: -
j_call: TRBJ1-4
d_call: TRBD1
v_call: TRBV7-9
cdr3_aa: CASSFNRDREEKLFF
cdr3_nt: TGTGCCAGCAGCTTTAACCGGGACAGGGAGGAAAAACTGTTTTTT

clone_size: -
j_call: TRBJ1-4
d_call: -
v_call: TRBV27
cdr3_aa: CASSFGGRANEKLFF
cdr3_nt: TGTGCCAGCAGTTTTGGGGGCCGAGCTAATGAAAAACTGTTTTTT

clone_size: once
j_call: TRBJ1-3
d_call: TRBD1
v_call: TRBV11-2
cdr3_aa: CASSARDSSGNTIYF
cdr3_nt: TGTGCCAGCAGCGCGCGGGACAGCTCTGGAAACACCATATATTTT

clone_size: -
j_call: TRBJ1-1
d_call: -
v_call: TRBV12-5
cdr3_aa: CASGNSQRQVNTEAFF
cdr3_nt: TGTGCTAGTGGAAATAGCCAACGGCAAGTGAACACTGAAGCTTTCTTT

clone_size: -
j_call: TRBJ1-1
d_call: -
v_call: TRBV28
cdr3_aa: CASSLGSIRGNYKTEAFF
cdr3_nt: TGTGCCAGCAGTTTAGGTTCTATAAGGGGGAATTATAAAACTGAAGCTTTCTTT